Sequencing of this TCR beta chain was carried out in a study of beta chain features in type 1 diabetes. Points from the study as a whole: The study found fewer insertions and more deletions at VDJ junctions in type 1 diabetes patients.

Sequenced material consisted of expressed TCRB transcripts (all of the isolated RNA was reverse transcribed). TCRdb keeps only in-frame clones here, not all; method: immunoSEQ multiplex PCR. Of about 130,000 clones listed, 9% to 9.5% were seen once; the top ten hold roughly 0.69%. This clone was picked up many times. As yet, its antigen is unknown. Every donor had blood drawn once into heparin, roughly 100 mL on average. Staining for CD45RO/CCR7/CD25/CD127/CD95/CD27 allowed sorting of CD4+ naive, central memory, regulatory and stem cell-like memory cells. The V end lost 1 base, the J end lost 2 bases, and 11 bases lay between the germline ends. The CDR3 covers 15 residues. The germline CDR1 and CDR2 sequences are LGHNA and YSLEER.

Sample: central memory CD4+ T cells from blood. The TCR sequence derives from a man between 18 and 29 years old in good health. V is TRBV4-3 and J is TRBJ1-2, with D perhaps TRBD1 (5 bases). The CDR3 sequence: CASSQAWTPNYGYTF. The DNA of the CDR3 is TGCGCCAGCAGCCAAGCCTGGACACCAAACTATGGCTACACCTTC.